Below are 25 T cell receptor beta chains sequenced from a single sample in a study of OX40 agonist ivuxolimab in advanced cancers. Using immunoSEQ multiplex PCR, the repertoire was profiled, and TCRdb retains in-frame clones only, with some absent. Of about 70,000 clones listed, 81% are singletons. The sample consisted of CD4+ or CD8+ T cells sorted from blood, taken in a trial of the OX40 agonist ivuxolimab. The origin of the receptors is an adult with an advanced solid tumor such as melanoma, head and neck, liver or kidney cancer.

The CDR3 spells CATRSRYGYTF. CDR3 in DNA: TGTGCCACCCGCTCCAGATATGGCTACACCTTC. The rearrangement joins TRBV19 to TRBJ1-2; D is unclear. Germline V gene data show CDR1 as LNHDA and CDR2 as SQIVND (reference sequence). The CDR3 is 11 amino acids. The germline V and J ends were trimmed by 10 bases and 5 bases, with 11 bases remaining between them.

The V and J genes are TRBV18 and TRBJ2-7; TRBD2 matches at 7 bases. V gave up 1 base and J gave up 6 bases; unmatched junction bases: 0. This CDR3 has 12 residues. CDR1 KGHSH and CDR2 LQKENI come from the germline V gene. CDR3 sequence: CASSPRGGEQYF. The CDR3, as DNA: TGTGCCAGCTCACCACGCGGGGGCGAGCAGTACTTC.

The J gene is TRBJ1-3, the V gene TRBV4-2; D is undetermined. The V gene lost 0 bases and the J gene lost 2 bases, with 5 bases spanning the gap. Germline V gives CDR1 LGHNA, CDR2 YNFKEQ. There are 14 residues in the CDR3. DNA of the CDR3: TGTGCCAGCAGCCAAGACCTAACTGGAAACACCATATATTTT. It encodes CASSQDLTGNTIYF.

This clone occurred once. V is TRBV7-3 and J is TRBJ2-7; D gene unclear. Germline lookup yields CDR1 SGHTA and CDR2 FQGTGA. This CDR3 has 16 residues. V gave up 0 bases and J gave up 2 bases, with 14 bases separating them. Here the CDR3 reads CASSLTGTLSTYEQYF. The CDR3 bases are TGTGCCAGCAGCTTAACTGGCACTTTAAGCACCTACGAGCAGTACTTC. Based on the CDR3 plus reference TRBV7-3 and TRBJ2-7, the full variable domain is GAGVSQTPSNKVTEKGKYVELRCDPISGHTALYWYRQSLGQGPEFLIYFQGTGAADDSGLPNDRFFAVRPEGSVSTLKIQRTERGDSAVYLCASSLTGTLSTYEQYFGPGTRLTVT.

This clone appeared a single time. The rearrangement links TRBV6-1 to TRBJ2-3; 8 positions agree with TRBD1. The CDR3 loop spans 13 amino acids. Looked up from germline, CDR1 is MNHNS and CDR2 is SASEGT. The junction had 1 base not matched to a gene; V was cut back by 8 bases and J by 0 bases. The CDR3 protein is CASWTGSTDTQYF. In DNA form, the CDR3 reads TGTGCCAGCTGGACAGGGAGCACAGATACGCAGTATTTT.

The chain has TRBV11-3 and TRBJ2-7; D is tentatively TRBD1 or TRBD2 (6 bases each). CDR1 and CDR2 from the germline V gene are SGHNT and YENEEA. Trimming removed 2 bases at V and 2 bases at J, with 7 bases between. The CDR3 is made up of 13 amino acids. The CDR3 nucleotides read TGTGCCAGCAGCTTAAGGGGGGCCTACGAGCAGTACTTC. Translation: CASSLRGAYEQYF.

This sequence joins TRBV5-6 and TRBJ2-3; TRBD2 agrees at 11 bases. The J segment lost 0 bases and the V segment lost 3 bases, leaving 3 bases of the junction unmatched. Germline V gene data show CDR1 as SGHDT and CDR2 as YYEEEE. CDR3 length: 16 residues. The DNA of the CDR3 is TGTGCCAGCAGCTACAGGACTAGCGGGAGCACAGATACGCAGTATTTT. Protein product: CASSYRTSGSTDTQYF.

The chain is built from TRBV28 and TRBJ2-7; 9 nucleotides match TRBD1. Germline CDR1 is MDHEN and CDR2 is SYDVKM. Unmatched junction bases numbered 8, after V lost 4 bases and J lost 7 bases. The CDR3 is made up of 14 amino acids. In DNA form, the CDR3 reads TGTGCCAGCAGTTCCGGGGACAGGGTAAAAGAGCAGTACTTC. It translates to CASSSGDRVKEQYF.

This chain joins TRBV7-2 and TRBJ1-1; D call uncertain. Trimming left V 2 bases short and J 1 base short, with 8 bases between. Germline values: CDR1 SGHTA, CDR2 FQGNSA. The CDR3 is 14 residues long. CDR3 sequence reads: CASSLIGENTEAFF. DNA of the CDR3: TGTGCCAGCAGCTTAATTGGAGAGAACACTGAAGCTTTCTTT.

The V and J genes are TRBV25-1 and TRBJ1-1; 7 bases are a match to TRBD1. The germline gives CDR1 MGHDK, CDR2 SYGVNS. This CDR3 spans 15 amino acids. V trimming: 1 base; J trimming: 3 bases; junction bases outside the gene matches: 5. The CDR3 sequence is CASSESRQGYTEAFF. Written as DNA, the CDR3 is TGTGCCAGCAGTGAATCGAGACAGGGTTACACTGAAGCTTTCTTT.

V is TRBV27 and J is TRBJ1-6; D call uncertain. The CDR3 covers 17 residues. Trimming removed 3 bases from V and 5 bases from J, with 17 bases in between. Germline V lookup: CDR1 MNHEY, CDR2 SMNVEV (reference sequence). The chain's CDR3 is CASSFSQLGFNNSPLHF. Written as DNA, the CDR3 is TGTGCCAGCAGTTTTAGTCAGTTGGGGTTTAATAATTCACCCCTCCACTTT.

A few counts support this clone. V usage is TRBV7-3 and J usage is TRBJ2-7, with D unresolved. Trimming left V 4 bases short and J 6 bases short, with 16 bases between. The V gene's germline CDR1 is SGHTA and CDR2 FQGTGA. This CDR3 has 14 residues. The CDR3 sequence is CASSSPQPDGEQYF. The CDR3 DNA reads as TGTGCCAGCAGCTCCCCCCAACCGGACGGCGAGCAGTACTTC.

The V call is TRBV19, the J call TRBJ2-4; 14 positions match TRBD2. J was trimmed by 0 bases and V by 5 bases; bases with no gene match: 9. Per germline, CDR1 LNHDA and CDR2 SQIVND (reference sequence). The CDR3 extends over 19 amino acids. CDR3 amino acids: CASSPSGLAGELAKNIQYF. CDR3 bases: TGTGCCAGTAGTCCTTCGGGACTAGCGGGAGAATTAGCCAAAAACATTCAGTACTTC. Drawing the rest from reference TRBV19 and TRBJ2-4, the complete variable domain is DGGITQSPKYLFRKEGQNVTLSCEQNLNHDAMYWYRQDPGQGLRLIYYSQIVNDFQKGDIAEGYSVSREKKESFPLTVTSAQKNPTAFYLCASSPSGLAGELAKNIQYFGAGTRLSVL.

V gene TRBV10-2 combines with J gene TRBJ2-3; tentatively, D is TRBD1 (5 bases). Germline values: CDR1 WSHSY, CDR2 SAAADI. V dropped 5 bases and J dropped 1 base, with 13 bases sitting between them. The CDR3 runs to 15 residues. Here the CDR3 reads CASSPLLGGTDTQYF. DNA for the CDR3: TGCGCCAGCAGTCCCCTCCTAGGGGGCACAGATACGCAGTATTTT.

This clone was detected a few times. This chain joins TRBV7-9 and TRBJ1-2; 9 bases are a match to TRBD1. Looked up from germline, CDR1 is SEHNR and CDR2 is FQNEAQ (reference sequence). Trimming cost V 4 bases and J 1 base; bases outside gene matches: 10. CDR3 length equals 17 residues. This CDR3 reads CASSSWEGTGINYGYTF. The CDR3 DNA follows: TGTGCCAGCAGCTCATGGGAAGGGACAGGGATTAACTATGGCTACACCTTC.

The rearrangement uses TRBV7-3 and TRBJ1-2, with 8 bases that match TRBD1. Looked up from germline, CDR1 is SGHTA and CDR2 is FQGTGA. The CDR3 runs 16 residues. V was clipped by 4 bases and J by 7 bases; unmatched bases: 14. DNA for the CDR3: TGTGCCAGCAGCTCACCGGGGGACAGGCACTCCGGTGGCTACACCTTC. Translation gives CASSSPGDRHSGGYTF.

The rearrangement uses TRBV4-3 and TRBJ2-3; 10 bases align to TRBD2. Germline loops: CDR1 LGHNA, CDR2 YSLEER. The V segment lost 0 bases and the J segment 1 base; nucleotides outside the gene matches: 4. This CDR3 is 17 amino acids long. CDR3 region: CASSQEVSGRGTDTQYF. In nucleotides, the CDR3 is TGCGCCAGCAGCCAAGAAGTCAGCGGGAGGGGCACAGATACGCAGTATTTT.

Written as DNA, the CDR3 is TGTGCCAGCAGTTCCATCGCCTTCTCTGGAAACACCATATATTTT. Translating gives CASSSIAFSGNTIYF. The chain is built from TRBV6-5 and TRBJ1-3; D uncertain. V was cut by 4 bases and J by 0 bases, with 10 bases left in between. Germline-derived CDR1 and CDR2 are MNHEY and SVGAGI. This CDR3 comprises 15 residues.

CDR3 sequence reads: CASSLTGGAYQPQHF. The CDR3 DNA follows: TGTGCCAGCAGCTTGACAGGGGGCGCATATCAGCCCCAGCATTTT. This chain links TRBV6-1 with TRBJ1-5; 10 positions agree with TRBD1. The CDR3 extends over 15 amino acids. CDR1 and CDR2 from the germline V gene are MNHNS and SASEGT. With 6 bases clipped from V and 5 bases from J, the junction kept 7 bases outside the gene matches.

The CDR3 region is CASSFIKAGELFF. Written as DNA, the CDR3 is TGTGCCAGCAGCTTCATAAAGGCCGGGGAGCTGTTTTTT. The chain recombines TRBV7-3 with TRBJ2-2; D is ambiguous. The length of the CDR3 is 13 residues. CDR1 SGHTA and CDR2 FQGTGA come from the germline V gene. The V end lost 3 bases, the J end lost 6 bases, and 8 bases lay between the germline ends.

The chain employs TRBV5-6 and TRBJ1-1; the D is unclear. Trimming removed 6 bases from V and 0 bases from J, with 15 bases in between. The CDR3 is 15 residues long. Germline V gives CDR1 SGHDT, CDR2 YYEEEE. The CDR3 DNA sequence: TGTGCCAGCACCCCTCTCTCTGCCTTGAACACTGAAGCTTTCTTT. Its protein is CASTPLSALNTEAFF.

The rearrangement joins TRBV11-1 to TRBJ1-1, with D hard to call. CDR1 SGHAT and CDR2 FQDESV come from the germline V gene (reference sequence). V was pared by 4 bases and J by 1 base, with 7 bases between. The CDR3 contains 13 residues. The CDR3 bases are TGTGCCAGCAGCTACGGCCCGAACACTGAAGCTTTCTTT. Protein sequence: CASSYGPNTEAFF.

The chain couples TRBV11-1 to TRBJ1-2; D might be TRBD1 (5 bases). The germline V and J ends were trimmed by 5 bases and 8 bases, with 15 bases remaining between them. The length of the CDR3 is 13 residues. Looked up from germline, CDR1 is SGHAT and CDR2 is FQDESV (reference sequence). CDR3 coding DNA: TGTGCCAGCAGCCGCGGGACGGCTGAAGGCTACACCTTC. This codes for CASSRGTAEGYTF.

V is TRBV5-1 and J is TRBJ2-5, with TRBD2 identical over 7 bases. The CDR3 length is 14 residues. Trimming at V came to 0 bases and at J to 3 bases, leaving 2 bases not matched to a gene. In germline, CDR1 is SGHRS, CDR2 YFSETQ. Here the CDR3 DNA reads TGCGCCAGCAGCTTGGCGGCGGGAGAAGAGACCCAGTACTTC. Protein product: CASSLAAGEETQYF. The full variable domain, completed using reference TRBV5-1 and TRBJ2-5, is KAGVTQTPRYLIKTRGQQVTLSCSPISGHRSVSWYQQTPGQGLQFLFEYFSETQRNKGNFPGRFSGRQFSNSRSEMNVSTLELGDSALYLCASSLAAGEETQYFGPGTRLLVL.

This sequence joins TRBV19 and TRBJ2-7, with TRBD2 identical over 8 bases. Unmatched junction bases numbered 6, after V lost 1 base and J lost 4 bases. The germline CDR1 and CDR2 sequences are LNHDA and SQIVND (reference sequence). This CDR3 is 15 amino acids long. Here the CDR3 reads CASSIVASGLYEQYF. The CDR3 coding sequence is TGTGCCAGTAGTATAGTAGCTAGCGGGCTATACGAGCAGTACTTC.